This T cell receptor beta chain was sequenced in a study of blood T cell repertoires in COVID-19. Generated by immunoSEQ multiplex PCR, the TCRdb table keeps only in-frame clones and is missing some. The table includes over 150,000 clones, 80% to 90% detected once. This clone has only a few counts. The CDR3 contains 13 residues. Looked up from germline, CDR1 is SGHVS and CDR2 is FNYEAQ. V shed 5 bases and J shed 2 bases, with 9 bases lying between them. The TCR comes from a woman between 18 and 29 years old who had recovered from COVID-19. The specimen was peripheral blood. The chain combines TRBV7-6 with TRBJ1-2; D is perhaps TRBD1 (5 bases). This CDR3 is CASSPGLNYGYTF. DNA of the CDR3: TGTGCCAGCAGCCCAGGGCTCAACTATGGCTACACCTTC.